This T cell receptor beta chain was retrieved from a study of cytomegalovirus exposure and HLA in healthy donors. Overall study findings and caveats: The authors enumerated some 160 TCR beta chains as linked to cytomegalovirus. Earlier findings revealed that most TCR beta V segments proved productive either about 87% or about 30% of the time.

Vbeta (60) and Jbeta (13) primers were used in the PCR. Generated by immunoSEQ multiplex PCR, the TCRdb table keeps only in-frame clones and is missing some. The table shows about 140,000 clones, with roughly 80% occurring only once. In regard to this clone: Its antigen is unidentified.

The length of the CDR3 is 13 residues. The V and J ends lost 7 bases and 4 bases respectively, with 14 bases between them. Germline CDR1 reads SQVTM; CDR2 reads ANQGSEA. This sequence joins TRBV29-1 and TRBJ1-3; D is uncertain. The material sequenced was PBMCs. This receptor was obtained from a female donor in good health and CMV-seronegative. CDR3 DNA: TGCAGCGCCCGGACTTTTACGGGAAACACCATATATTTT. It translates to CSARTFTGNTIYF.